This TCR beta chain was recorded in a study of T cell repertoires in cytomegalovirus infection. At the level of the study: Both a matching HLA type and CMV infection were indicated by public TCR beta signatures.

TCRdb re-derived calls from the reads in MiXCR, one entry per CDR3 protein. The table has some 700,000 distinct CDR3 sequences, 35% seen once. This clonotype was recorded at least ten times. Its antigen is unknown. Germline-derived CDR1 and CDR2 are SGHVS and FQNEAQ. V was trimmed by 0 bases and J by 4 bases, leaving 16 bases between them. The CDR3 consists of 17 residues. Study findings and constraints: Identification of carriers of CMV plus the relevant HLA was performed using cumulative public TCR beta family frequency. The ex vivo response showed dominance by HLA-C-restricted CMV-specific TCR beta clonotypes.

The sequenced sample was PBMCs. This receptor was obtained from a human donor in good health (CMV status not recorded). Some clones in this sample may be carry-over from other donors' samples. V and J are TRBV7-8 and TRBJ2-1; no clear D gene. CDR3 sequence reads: CASSLALRGREYNEQFF. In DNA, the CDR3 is TGTGCCAGCAGCTTAGCGCTACGCGGAAGGGAATACAATGAGCAGTTCTTC.